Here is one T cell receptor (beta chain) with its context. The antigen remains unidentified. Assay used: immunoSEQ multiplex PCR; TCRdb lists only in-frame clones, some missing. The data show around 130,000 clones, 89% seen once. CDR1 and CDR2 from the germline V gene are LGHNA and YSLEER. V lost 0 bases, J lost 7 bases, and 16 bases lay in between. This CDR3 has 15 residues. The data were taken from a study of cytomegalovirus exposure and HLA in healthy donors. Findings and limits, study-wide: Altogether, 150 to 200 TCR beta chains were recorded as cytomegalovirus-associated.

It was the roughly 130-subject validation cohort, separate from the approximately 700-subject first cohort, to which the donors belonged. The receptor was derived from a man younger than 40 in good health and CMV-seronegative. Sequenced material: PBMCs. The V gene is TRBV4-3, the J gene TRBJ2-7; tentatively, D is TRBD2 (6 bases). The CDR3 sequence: CASSQDLWDRGEQYF. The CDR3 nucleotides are TGCGCCAGCAGCCAAGATTTATGGGACCGGGGGGAGCAGTACTTC.